This T cell receptor beta chain was sequenced in a study of beta chain features in type 1 diabetes (dated by TCRdb to the late 2010s). The study in broad terms: No differences in mean age, gender distribution, total cell number or subset yield were found between patients and healthy donors. Across all samples, 107,917,701 sorted cells were examined, and cell number per subset correlated strongly with RNA yield. In the study, recently diagnosed type 1 diabetes patients and matched healthy donors were compared on the TCRB repertoires of their sorted circulating CD4+ T cell subsets. Naive and central memory subsets were obtained from all 30 or so donors, but regulatory and stem cell-like memory subsets were isolated from only 8 patients and about 8 healthy donors. The paper as a whole reports these results and caveats: Naive, central memory and regulatory TCRB repertoires appeared more similar among patients than among healthy donors. PCR may preferentially amplify shorter templates, but because patient and control samples were amplified and corrected together, any resulting skew would affect both groups equally. Patients with type 1 diabetes made fewer insertions and deleted more nucleotides at VDJ recombination sites, implying thymic rearrangement abnormalities. In all four CD4+ subsets, TCRB CDR3 length was moderately but significantly shorter in type 1 diabetes patients. HLA sub-analyses involved small numbers of individuals, so any influence of HLA type on TCRB rearrangement remained unresolved. Because cDNA rather than genomic DNA was sequenced, highly expressing activated cells could have been over-represented, although no difference in activation and CD3 levels was found between groups.

A single peripheral blood draw of roughly 0.11 L on average was collected from each donor into heparinised tubes. A BD FACSAria II was used to sort naive, central memory, regulatory and stem cell-like memory CD4+ T cells with a panel that included CD45RO, CCR7, CD25, CD127, CD95 and CD27. All sorted populations exceeded 95% purity. PBMCs were separated immediately by Lymphoprep density gradient centrifugation and were stained directly, without being cultured. To minimize batch effects, samples were stained and sorted in pairs, one healthy donor with one patient per experiment. Regarding this clone: Its antigen is still unknown. No much larger clonotype is one base removed from it; base qualities were not supplied. The same CDR3 arises from other DNA sequences in this sample as well.

From cysteine to phenylalanine, the CDR3 is 13 amino acids long. The retained sequence is limited to the CDR3, 39 bases, with the frame set at the first base. Trimming removed 0 bases from V and 8 bases from J, leaving 8 bases between the germline ends. CDR1 is given as LNHNV and CDR2 as YYDKDF, both from the germline V gene (reference sequence). The entire amount of isolated RNA was reverse transcribed using the High Capacity cDNA Reverse Transcription Kit, so the sequenced TCRB transcripts were expressed ones. Naive, central memory and regulatory T cell samples underwent deep immunoSEQ sequencing, averaging approximately 3.3 million total reads per sample. Sorted cells were lysed in RLT buffer and RNA was extracted with DNase-treated RNeasy Micro or Mini kits, depending on cell number. Each cell subset was processed on its own to prevent cross-contamination, while patient and healthy donor samples were processed together. The immunoSEQ multiplex PCR was used to amplify TCRB sequences from cDNA, generating 87-bp fragments that spanned the CDR3 region. The amplicons were sequenced using the Illumina HiSeq platform. The authors' analysis ran thus. Synthetic template baselines were used to correct PCR bias computationally, reads within Hamming distance 2 were collapsed, and singletons that could not be merged were discarded. Reads were aligned to IMGT to assign V, D and J genes, CDR3 length, and insertions or deletions at six rearrangement sites. Within each subset, clonotype counts were normalized to the number of sorted cells before true diversity and Gini coefficients were calculated with the tcR R package. The overlap coefficient, calculated on TCRB nucleotide sequences, was used to quantify repertoire sharing. As a proxy for the pre-selection repertoire, out-of-frame TCRB sequences from naive cells were analyzed. Not all clones reach the TCRdb copy of this immuneACCESS table, which keeps in-frame sequences only. Checked studies attribute under half of the gap to unresolved V genes and leave the rest unexplained. The DNA was the basis for D and trimming; V, J and clone size are from that table. In this sample the table shows 200,000 to 300,000 clones, about 71% of which occur a single time. Around 0.057% of the sample is held by the ten biggest clonotypes.

The sample taken for sequencing was naive CD4+ T cells from blood. The cell subset or site label corresponds to: true naive CD4+ T cells. The clonotype was recovered from a man aged 25 to 45 in good health. Rearrangement joined TRBV15 to TRBJ2-1; the D gene lacks a confident call. In nucleotides, the sequence is TGTGCCACCAGCAGAGATCCGGGCGATGAGCAGTTCTTC. This translates into CATSRDPGDEQFF.